A selection of T cell receptor beta chains follows, all from one sample in a study of OX40 agonist ivuxolimab in advanced cancers. TCRdb's table, derived via immunoSEQ multiplex PCR, lists solely in-frame clones and lacks some. The sample includes 85,000 to 100,000 clones, around 85% seen only once; the top ten take 3.5% to 4.5%. The source was CD4+ or CD8+ T cells sorted from blood, collected in a trial of the OX40 agonist ivuxolimab. The receptors here all came from an adult with an advanced solid tumor such as melanoma, head and neck, liver or kidney cancer. Each CDR3 is given with its conserved first and last residue. D genes are given only for firm matches. Expanded clones are given a class, and other clones once, few, many or no size at all.

cdr3_length: 14; d_call: -; clone_size: -; j_call: TRBJ2-7; v_call: TRBV28; cdr3_nt: TGTGCCAGCAGCCTAATACAGGGACACTACGAGCAGTACTTC; cdr3_aa: CASSLIQGHYEQYF
cdr3_length: 12; d_call: -; clone_size: once; j_call: TRBJ2-7; v_call: TRBV7-9; cdr3_nt: TGTGCCAGCAGCCCTGGAACCTACGAGCAGTACTTC; cdr3_aa: CASSPGTYEQYF
cdr3_length: 17; d_call: TRBD2; clone_size: -; j_call: TRBJ2-1; v_call: TRBV29-1; cdr3_nt: TGCAGCGTCTACGGGACTAGCGGGAGCCGCTCCTACAATGAGCAGTTCTTC; cdr3_aa: CSVYGTSGSRSYNEQFF
cdr3_length: 15; d_call: TRBD2; clone_size: -; j_call: TRBJ2-1; v_call: TRBV10-2; cdr3_nt: TGCGCCAGCAGCTTACGACTAGCGGGAGTCAATGAGCAGTTCTTC; cdr3_aa: CASSLRLAGVNEQFF
cdr3_length: 15; d_call: -; clone_size: -; j_call: TRBJ2-3; v_call: TRBV6-5; cdr3_nt: TGTGCCAGCAGTTACTCCGGGGTCGGCACAGATACGCAGTATTTT; cdr3_aa: CASSYSGVGTDTQYF
cdr3_length: 16; d_call: -; clone_size: -; j_call: TRBJ2-1; v_call: TRBV4-1; cdr3_nt: TGCGCCAGCAGCCAAGGAGACGGGCCGGGAATGAATGAGCAGTTCTTC; cdr3_aa: CASSQGDGPGMNEQFF
cdr3_length: 15; d_call: -; clone_size: few; j_call: TRBJ2-7; v_call: TRBV28; cdr3_nt: TGTGCCAGCAACCTTTTCTCCAAGGGTAACTACGAGCAGTACTTC; cdr3_aa: CASNLFSKGNYEQYF
cdr3_length: 15; d_call: -; clone_size: once; j_call: TRBJ2-6; v_call: TRBV4-3; cdr3_nt: TGCGCCAGCAGCCAAGATCTCGGTGGGGCCAACGTCCTGACTTTC; cdr3_aa: CASSQDLGGANVLTF
cdr3_length: 13; d_call: -; clone_size: -; j_call: TRBJ2-1; v_call: TRBV19; cdr3_nt: TGTGCCAGCTCCCGCGGGACAAACAATGAGCAGTTCTTC; cdr3_aa: CASSRGTNNEQFF
cdr3_length: 16; d_call: -; clone_size: -; j_call: TRBJ1-2; v_call: TRBV28; cdr3_nt: TGTGCCAGCAGTTTAGCCGGGACGGGGGGAAACTATGGCTACACCTTC; cdr3_aa: CASSLAGTGGNYGYTF
cdr3_length: 13; d_call: -; clone_size: -; j_call: TRBJ2-5; v_call: TRBV7-9; cdr3_nt: TGTGCCAGCAGCTTGATGGCTTCTGGGGAGCAGTACTTC; cdr3_aa: CASSLMASGEQYF
cdr3_length: 12; d_call: -; clone_size: few; j_call: TRBJ2-7; v_call: TRBV7-9; cdr3_nt: TGTGCCAGCAGCTTCGAGACGCCAGAGCAGTACTTC; cdr3_aa: CASSFETPEQYF
cdr3_length: 16; d_call: TRBD2; clone_size: -; j_call: TRBJ2-3; v_call: TRBV5-1; cdr3_nt: TGCGCCAGCAGCTTCGGACTAGCGGGAGACGGAGATACGCAGTATTTT; cdr3_aa: CASSFGLAGDGDTQYF
cdr3_length: 10; d_call: -; clone_size: -; j_call: TRBJ2-1; v_call: TRBV28; cdr3_nt: TGTGCCAGCAGGGGCAATGAGCAGTTCTTC; cdr3_aa: CASRGNEQFF
cdr3_length: 14; d_call: -; clone_size: few; j_call: TRBJ1-1; v_call: TRBV15; cdr3_nt: TGTGCCACCAGCATTAGGGGGATGTTGACTGAAGCTTTCTTT; cdr3_aa: CATSIRGMLTEAFF
cdr3_length: 13; d_call: TRBD1; clone_size: -; j_call: TRBJ1-2; v_call: TRBV10-3; cdr3_nt: TGTGCCATCAGGGACAGGGGAGGTCAGGGCTACACCTTC; cdr3_aa: CAIRDRGGQGYTF
cdr3_length: 15; d_call: -; clone_size: -; j_call: TRBJ2-5; v_call: TRBV5-6; cdr3_nt: TGTGCCAGCAGCTTGGATTTTTCGGGGGCAGAGACCCAGTACTTC; cdr3_aa: CASSLDFSGAETQYF
cdr3_length: 15; d_call: -; clone_size: -; j_call: TRBJ2-6; v_call: TRBV7-8; cdr3_nt: TGTGCCAGCAGCTTAGCGAGCTCTGGGGCCAACGTCCTGACTTTC; cdr3_aa: CASSLASSGANVLTF
cdr3_length: 14; d_call: -; clone_size: -; j_call: TRBJ2-7; v_call: TRBV19; cdr3_nt: TGTGCCAGTAGTCGGGACACCAACTCCTACGAGCAGTACTTC; cdr3_aa: CASSRDTNSYEQYF
cdr3_length: 16; d_call: -; clone_size: -; j_call: TRBJ1-2; v_call: TRBV9; cdr3_nt: TGTGCCAGCAGCCCGAGGACGACTCCTGGGGACTATGGCTACACCTTC; cdr3_aa: CASSPRTTPGDYGYTF
cdr3_length: 14; d_call: -; clone_size: -; j_call: TRBJ2-7; v_call: TRBV9; cdr3_nt: TGTGCCAGCAGCCAATCACTTAGCTCCTACGAGCAGTACTTC; cdr3_aa: CASSQSLSSYEQYF
cdr3_length: 13; d_call: TRBD2; clone_size: -; j_call: TRBJ2-1; v_call: TRBV5-1; cdr3_nt: TGCGCCAGCAGAAATGCGGGGGGAAATGAGCAGTTCTTC; cdr3_aa: CASRNAGGNEQFF
cdr3_length: 16; d_call: TRBD2; clone_size: -; j_call: TRBJ2-1; v_call: TRBV28; cdr3_nt: TGTGCCAGCAGTGATCAGACTAGCGGGGCATACAATGAGCAGTTCTTC; cdr3_aa: CASSDQTSGAYNEQFF
cdr3_length: 13; d_call: TRBD2; clone_size: -; j_call: TRBJ2-1; v_call: TRBV7-6; cdr3_nt: TGTGCCAGCAGGAGCGGGAGTGCGTATGAGCAGTTCTTC; cdr3_aa: CASRSGSAYEQFF
cdr3_length: 12; d_call: -; clone_size: -; j_call: TRBJ1-2; v_call: TRBV6-1; cdr3_nt: TGTGCCAGCAGTGCCCCAACCTATGGCTACACCTTC; cdr3_aa: CASSAPTYGYTF
cdr3_length: 15; d_call: -; clone_size: -; j_call: TRBJ1-2; v_call: TRBV4-2; cdr3_nt: TGTGCCAGCAGCCAAGAGGAGGCGCAGGGGTATGGCTACACCTTC; cdr3_aa: CASSQEEAQGYGYTF
cdr3_length: 18; d_call: TRBD2; clone_size: -; j_call: TRBJ2-5; v_call: TRBV7-8; cdr3_nt: TGTGCCAGCAGCGCCCGGACTAGCGGGAGGGCCTTAGGAGAGACCCAGTACTTC; cdr3_aa: CASSARTSGRALGETQYF
cdr3_length: 20; d_call: TRBD2; clone_size: -; j_call: TRBJ2-4; v_call: TRBV28; cdr3_nt: TGTGCCAGCAGTTGGGGGGGACTAGCGATACCCCCGGCGGGCAAAAACATTCAGTACTTC; cdr3_aa: CASSWGGLAIPPAGKNIQYF
cdr3_length: 11; d_call: -; clone_size: -; j_call: TRBJ1-2; v_call: TRBV6-1; cdr3_nt: TGTGCCAGCACTATCAACTATGGCTACACCTTC; cdr3_aa: CASTINYGYTF
cdr3_length: 15; d_call: -; clone_size: -; j_call: TRBJ2-7; v_call: TRBV28; cdr3_nt: TGTGCCAGCAGTACATTGGGGTATACCCACTACGAGCAGTACTTC; cdr3_aa: CASSTLGYTHYEQYF
cdr3_length: 18; d_call: TRBD1; clone_size: -; j_call: TRBJ1-1; v_call: TRBV12-5; cdr3_nt: TGTGCTAGTGGCAACACCCTAGGACAGGGGGCCTTGTACACTGAAGCTTTCTTT; cdr3_aa: CASGNTLGQGALYTEAFF
cdr3_length: 13; d_call: -; clone_size: -; j_call: TRBJ1-5; v_call: TRBV7-9; cdr3_nt: TGTGCCAGCAGCTCCTCTCGGTATCAGCCCCAGCATTTT; cdr3_aa: CASSSSRYQPQHF
cdr3_length: 14; d_call: -; clone_size: few; j_call: TRBJ2-7; v_call: TRBV7-2; cdr3_nt: TGTGCCAGCAGTGGCGGGGTGGCCATATACGAGCAGTACTTC; cdr3_aa: CASSGGVAIYEQYF
cdr3_length: 13; d_call: -; clone_size: -; j_call: TRBJ2-4; v_call: TRBV4-2; cdr3_nt: TGTGCCAGCAGCCAAGATGCCAGCGGTAGTACGTACTTC; cdr3_aa: CASSQDASGSTYF
cdr3_length: 16; d_call: TRBD2; clone_size: -; j_call: TRBJ2-1; v_call: TRBV7-2; cdr3_nt: TGTGCCAGCAGTCCACAAGCGGGGAGCTCCTACAATGAGCAGTTCTTC; cdr3_aa: CASSPQAGSSYNEQFF
cdr3_length: 13; d_call: -; clone_size: -; j_call: TRBJ2-5; v_call: TRBV7-6; cdr3_nt: TGTGCCAGCAGCTTAGTCTGGGAAGAGACCCAGTACTTC; cdr3_aa: CASSLVWEETQYF
cdr3_length: 15; d_call: -; clone_size: -; j_call: TRBJ1-4; v_call: TRBV5-4; cdr3_nt: TGTGCCAGCAGCCTCGACCAAGCGACTAATGAAAAACTGTTTTTT; cdr3_aa: CASSLDQATNEKLFF
cdr3_length: 13; d_call: -; clone_size: -; j_call: TRBJ2-7; v_call: TRBV7-9; cdr3_nt: TGTGCCAGCAGCTTAGGCCGGGGTAACGAGCAGTACTTC; cdr3_aa: CASSLGRGNEQYF
cdr3_length: 15; d_call: -; clone_size: -; j_call: TRBJ2-3; v_call: TRBV9; cdr3_nt: TGTGCCAGCAGCGTAGGAGGGACACCCACAGATACGCAGTATTTT; cdr3_aa: CASSVGGTPTDTQYF
cdr3_length: 13; d_call: -; clone_size: -; j_call: TRBJ2-7; v_call: TRBV27; cdr3_nt: TGTGCCAGCAGTTTGACGACGGCCTACGAGCAGTACTTC; cdr3_aa: CASSLTTAYEQYF
cdr3_length: 15; d_call: -; clone_size: -; j_call: TRBJ2-2; v_call: TRBV9; cdr3_nt: TGTGCCAGCAGCGTAGGCGGTTTGAACACCGGGGAGCTGTTTTTT; cdr3_aa: CASSVGGLNTGELFF
cdr3_length: 15; d_call: -; clone_size: -; j_call: TRBJ2-2; v_call: TRBV5-4; cdr3_nt: TGTGCCAGCAGCCCCCCGGGGATGAACACCGGGGAGCTGTTTTTT; cdr3_aa: CASSPPGMNTGELFF
cdr3_length: 11; d_call: -; clone_size: -; j_call: TRBJ2-1; v_call: TRBV7-2; cdr3_nt: TGTGCCAGCAGCTTAGTTTCTGAGCAGTTCTTC; cdr3_aa: CASSLVSEQFF
cdr3_length: 16; d_call: -; clone_size: once; j_call: TRBJ1-1; v_call: TRBV19; cdr3_nt: TGTGCCAGTAGTATTTTTGTCGGGGACTTGAACACTGAAGCTTTCTTT; cdr3_aa: CASSIFVGDLNTEAFF
cdr3_length: 17; d_call: TRBD2; clone_size: -; j_call: TRBJ2-7; v_call: TRBV10-3; cdr3_nt: TGTGCCATATCCGGGACTAGCGGGAGCTTCATTCCTTACGAGCAGTACTTC; cdr3_aa: CAISGTSGSFIPYEQYF
cdr3_length: 14; d_call: -; clone_size: -; j_call: TRBJ2-1; v_call: TRBV19; cdr3_nt: TGTGCCAGTAGTATTTCCGGGTCCTACAATGAGCAGTTCTTC; cdr3_aa: CASSISGSYNEQFF
cdr3_length: 17; d_call: -; clone_size: -; j_call: TRBJ2-2; v_call: TRBV9; cdr3_nt: TGTGCCAGCAGCGTAGCGGGAGTGTCTTTTATCGGCGGGGAGCTGTTTTTT; cdr3_aa: CASSVAGVSFIGGELFF
cdr3_length: 15; d_call: -; clone_size: -; j_call: TRBJ2-3; v_call: TRBV7-6; cdr3_nt: TGTGCCAGCAGCTTTGCGGGTCTGAAGACAGATACGCAGTATTTT; cdr3_aa: CASSFAGLKTDTQYF
cdr3_length: 11; d_call: -; clone_size: -; j_call: TRBJ2-7; v_call: TRBV6-5; cdr3_nt: TGTGCCAGCAGTTCTGCCTACGAGCAGTACTTC; cdr3_aa: CASSSAYEQYF
cdr3_length: 16; d_call: TRBD2; clone_size: -; j_call: TRBJ2-1; v_call: TRBV10-3; cdr3_nt: TGTGCCATCAGTGAGCCAGGACTAGCGGGATCGAATGAGCAGTTCTTC; cdr3_aa: CAISEPGLAGSNEQFF
cdr3_length: 15; d_call: -; clone_size: -; j_call: TRBJ2-2; v_call: TRBV5-5; cdr3_nt: TGTGCCAGCAGCGGGATCCCAGGGCCCACCGGGGAGCTGTTTTTT; cdr3_aa: CASSGIPGPTGELFF
cdr3_length: 17; d_call: -; clone_size: once; j_call: TRBJ2-1; v_call: TRBV5-1; cdr3_nt: TGCGCCAGCAGCTGGGGCCTAAGCGGGTCACCCCACAATGAGCAGTTCTTC; cdr3_aa: CASSWGLSGSPHNEQFF